These 24 T cell receptor beta chains were sequenced from one sample in a study of control samples from healthy donors and cancer patients. Only in-frame clones appear in the TCRdb table, and some are missing; sequencing was by immunoSEQ multiplex PCR. The table lists approximately 89,000 clones, around nine tenths of them singletons. Sequencing input: blood. The receptors were gathered from a man aged 25-45 years in good health.

DNA for the CDR3: TGTGCCAGCAGTTACGAGGATACGCAGTATTTT. Translating gives CASSYEDTQYF. V is TRBV2 and J is TRBJ2-3, with unresolved D. Trimming left V 5 bases short and J 6 bases short, with 6 bases between. The CDR3 is made up of 11 amino acids. CDR1 is SNHLY, CDR2 FYNNEI, per germline.

The rearrangement links TRBV12-3 or TRBV12-4 to TRBJ1-2; 10 bases agree with TRBD1. The CDR3 is 13 amino acids. The trim removed 4 bases at V and 7 bases at J, leaving 3 bases unmatched. The CDR3 region has the DNA TGTGCCAGCAGTTCAGGACAGGGGGGTGGCTACACCTTC. It specifies CASSSGQGGGYTF.

The chain combines TRBV29-1 with TRBJ1-4; a possible D gene is TRBD1 (5 bases). The CDR3 totals 16 residues. V was clipped by 4 bases and J by 0 bases, with 15 bases between them. Germline V gene lookup returns CDR1 SQVTM and CDR2 ANQGSEA. The CDR3 region is CSVVAGGSPTNEKLFF. CDR3 DNA: TGCAGCGTTGTAGCGGGGGGATCTCCAACTAATGAAAAACTGTTTTTT.

The V gene is TRBV29-1, the J gene TRBJ2-7; either TRBD1 or TRBD2 may supply D (5 bases each). The CDR3 is made up of 14 amino acids. Germline CDR1 and CDR2: SQVTM and ANQGSEA. V lost 7 bases and J lost 1, with 17 bases in between. The CDR3 here is CSASGWGSSYEQYF. Here the CDR3 DNA reads TGCAGCGCCTCGGGGTGGGGGTCGTCCTACGAGCAGTACTTC.

This clone has only a few counts. This chain joins TRBV4-2 and TRBJ2-7; D gene uncertain. CDR3 length: 14 amino acids. The V end lost 1 base, the J end lost 2 bases, and 9 bases lay between the germline ends. CDR1 and CDR2 from the germline V gene are LGHNA and YNFKEQ. The CDR3 coding sequence is TGTGCCAGCAGCCAAGGAGGTCCCGCCTACGAGCAGTACTTC. Its protein is CASSQGGPAYEQYF.

The chain links TRBV7-2 to TRBJ1-2, with 9 bases that match TRBD1. The CDR3 sequence is 15 residues long. With 5 bases clipped from V and 7 bases from J, the junction kept 11 bases outside the gene matches. CDR1 SGHTA and CDR2 FQGNSA come from the germline V gene. DNA of the CDR3: TGTGCCAGCAGCACCCAACAGGGGGCTCTTGTTGGCTACACCTTC. It encodes CASSTQQGALVGYTF.

The rearrangement links TRBV30 to TRBJ2-7; D unresolved. V lost 2 bases and J 0 bases, leaving 8 bases between the germline ends. The CDR3 extends over 13 amino acids. Per the germline V gene, CDR1 is GTSNPN and CDR2 is SVGIG (reference sequence). CDR3 loop: CAWSPRSSYEQYV. CDR3 sequence (DNA): TGTGCCTGGAGTCCGAGGAGCTCCTACGAGCAGTACGTC.

The chain carries TRBV6-6 and TRBJ2-3, with 8 nucleotides matching TRBD2. Germline V gene lookup returns CDR1 MNHNY and CDR2 SVGAGI (reference sequence). The CDR3 spans 14 residues. With V trimmed by 5 bases and J by 5 bases, 6 bases remained unmatched. For the CDR3, the DNA is TGTGCCAGCAGTAACGGGGGGGCCATAGATACGCAGTATTTT. It is translated as CASSNGGAIDTQYF.

V and J are TRBV12-3 or TRBV12-4 and TRBJ1-5; D is unclear. V dropped 0 bases and J dropped 7 bases, with 7 bases sitting between them. The CDR3 is made up of 13 amino acids. The CDR3 reads CASSLARMQPQHF. CDR3 bases: TGTGCCAGCAGTTTAGCTCGAATGCAGCCCCAGCATTTT.

This clone has a single count. CDR3 loop: CASSEALAGVQTQYF. The CDR3 DNA reads as TGTGCCAGCAGTGAAGCTCTAGCGGGGGTACAGACCCAGTACTTC. The chain links TRBV2 to TRBJ2-5; the match to TRBD2 covers 10 bases. With 0 bases clipped from V and 6 bases from J, the junction kept 4 bases outside the gene matches. Looked up from germline, CDR1 is SNHLY and CDR2 is FYNNEI. The CDR3 spans 15 residues. Combining the CDR3 with reference TRBV2 and TRBJ2-5 gives the whole variable domain EPEVTQTPSHQVTQMGQEVILRCVPISNHLYFYWYRQILGQKVEFLVSFYNNEISEKSEIFDDQFSVERPDGSNFTLKIRSTKLEDSAMYFCASSEALAGVQTQYFGPGTRLLVL.

V usage is TRBV2 and J usage is TRBJ1-2, with D tentatively TRBD1 (6 bases). Germline V gene sequence: CDR1 SNHLY, CDR2 FYNNEI. V lost 8 bases, J lost 2 bases, and 18 bases lay in between. The CDR3 contains 15 residues. CDR3 DNA sequence: TGTGCCAGCCCCCCAGGGGCAGGGTCGAACTATGGCTACACCTTC. It codes for CASPPGAGSNYGYTF.

This clone came up once. The chain couples TRBV7-8 to TRBJ1-2, with no clear D. This CDR3 has 13 residues. Trimming took off 5 bases at V and 0 bases at J, with 7 bases between the two ends. CDR1 SGHVS and CDR2 FQNEAQ come from the germline V gene. The CDR3 sequence: CASSPSANYGYTF. The CDR3, as DNA: TGTGCCAGCAGCCCGAGTGCTAACTATGGCTACACCTTC.

The V and J genes are TRBV15 and TRBJ2-7; 7 bases are shared with TRBD2. The germline gives CDR1 LNHNV, CDR2 YYDKDF (reference sequence). V lost 1 base to trimming and J lost 6 bases; unmatched junction nucleotides: 6. The CDR3 loop spans 14 amino acids. The CDR3 nucleotides read TGTGCCACCAGCAGAGGGGGGGGTTCGAGCGAGCAGTACTTC. It codes for CATSRGGGSSEQYF. The variable domain in full, completed from reference TRBV15 and TRBJ2-7, reads DAMVIQNPRYQVTQFGKPVTLSCSQTLNHNVMYWYQQKSSQAPKLLFHYYDKDFNNEADTPDNFQSRRPNTSFCFLDIRSPGLGDTAMYLCATSRGGGSSEQYFGPGTRLTVT.

The rearrangement joins TRBV19 to TRBJ2-1; D ambiguous. Looked up from germline, CDR1 is LNHDA and CDR2 is SQIVND (reference sequence). With 5 bases removed from V and 5 bases from J, the gap between germline ends came to 10 bases. The CDR3 totals 13 residues. The CDR3 sequence: CASSLTPNNEQFF. The CDR3 DNA reads as TGTGCCAGTAGTTTGACTCCGAACAATGAGCAGTTCTTC.

This clone was recorded only once. This chain joins TRBV2 and TRBJ2-3; 9 bases align to TRBD1. CDR3 length equals 14 residues. The V gene end was trimmed by 5 bases and the J gene end by 5 bases; junction bases not matched to a gene: 5. CDR1 is SNHLY, CDR2 FYNNEI, per germline. CDR3 bases: TGTGCCAGCAGTAAACAGGGGGCAGAAGATACGCAGTATTTT. Protein sequence: CASSKQGAEDTQYF. Looking up the rest from reference TRBV2 and TRBJ2-3 gives the full variable domain: EPEVTQTPSHQVTQMGQEVILRCVPISNHLYFYWYRQILGQKVEFLVSFYNNEISEKSEIFDDQFSVERPDGSNFTLKIRSTKLEDSAMYFCASSKQGAEDTQYFGPGTRLTVL.

J is TRBJ1-5 and V is TRBV5-1; 8 bases are shared with TRBD1. The V gene's germline CDR1 is SGHRS and CDR2 YFSETQ. Trimming took 7 bases from V and 4 from J; bases not matched to a gene: 4. The CDR3 contains 13 residues. The CDR3 DNA is TGCGCCAGCCACAGGGGGTCAAATCAGCCCCAGCATTTT. Amino acids: CASHRGSNQPQHF. Complete variable domain (other parts from reference TRBV5-1 and TRBJ1-5): KAGVTQTPRYLIKTRGQQVTLSCSPISGHRSVSWYQQTPGQGLQFLFEYFSETQRNKGNFPGRFSGRQFSNSRSEMNVSTLELGDSALYLCASHRGSNQPQHFGDGTRLSIL.

The gene calls are TRBV10-3 and TRBJ2-5; 8 positions match TRBD2. The CDR3 totals 13 residues. Germline-derived CDR1 and CDR2 are ENHRY and SYGVKD. V shed 6 bases and J 1 base; nucleotides not matched to a gene: 1. As DNA, the CDR3 is TGTGCCATCAGACTAGCGGCCCAAGAGACCCAGTACTTC. Protein sequence: CAIRLAAQETQYF.

This chain uses TRBV19 with TRBJ2-1, with D perhaps matching TRBD1 or TRBD2 (6 bases each). V gave up 0 bases and J gave up 5 bases, with 14 bases separating them. There are 16 residues in the CDR3. CDR1 is LNHDA, CDR2 SQIVND, per germline (reference sequence). CDR3 DNA: TGTGCCAGTAGTATAGATACGGGGGCCTCAGACAATGAGCAGTTCTTC. Translation: CASSIDTGASDNEQFF.

In its sample, this clone was seen a few times. The gene calls are TRBV5-1 and TRBJ1-2; D ambiguous. CDR1 and CDR2 (germline): SGHRS, YFSETQ. Trimming left V 0 bases short and J 1 base short, with 4 bases between. The CDR3 runs 13 residues. The chain's CDR3 is CASSLGDNYGYTF. The DNA of the CDR3 is TGCGCCAGCAGCTTGGGAGATAACTATGGCTACACCTTC.

The rearrangement uses TRBV9 and TRBJ2-5, with TRBD2 matching over 7 bases. Looked up from germline, CDR1 is SGDLS and CDR2 is YYNGEE. This CDR3 region has 13 residues. J was trimmed by 5 bases and V by 4 bases; bases with no gene match: 5. CDR3 protein: CASSPWGGETQYF. CDR3 coding DNA: TGTGCCAGCAGCCCCTGGGGGGGGGAGACCCAGTACTTC.

The J gene is TRBJ2-1, the V gene TRBV5-1; the match to TRBD2 covers 12 bases. The CDR3 is made up of 14 amino acids. Germline assignment: CDR1 SGHRS and CDR2 YFSETQ. J lost 6 bases, V lost 4 bases, and 2 bases had no gene match. The CDR3 nucleotides read TGCGCCAGCAGCGGGGGACTAGCGGGCAATGAGCAGTTCTTC. Its protein is CASSGGLAGNEQFF.

The chain combines TRBV24-1 with TRBJ2-1, with D possibly being TRBD1 or TRBD2 (5 bases each). The CDR3 extends over 14 amino acids. Germline V gene lookup returns CDR1 KGHDR and CDR2 SFDVKD. V lost 2 bases to trimming and J lost 9 bases, with 13 bases between them. The chain's CDR3 is CATSDSRVGGEQFF. In DNA form, the CDR3 reads TGTGCCACCAGTGATTCCAGGGTTGGGGGTGAGCAGTTCTTC.

The genes are TRBV5-8 and TRBJ1-2; 7 bases match TRBD1. V shed 2 bases and J 1 base; nucleotides not matched to a gene: 5. Looked up from germline, CDR1 is SGHTS and CDR2 is YDEGEE. The CDR3 loop spans 15 amino acids. CDR3 DNA sequence: TGTGCCAGCAGCTTTTCAAACAGGGGTAACTATGGCTACACCTTC. It is translated as CASSFSNRGNYGYTF.

The V gene is TRBV18, the J gene TRBJ1-3; tentatively, D is TRBD1 (6 bases). The V end was cut by 5 bases, the J end by 2 bases, with 13 bases between. The CDR3 is made up of 15 amino acids. The germline CDR1 and CDR2 sequences are KGHSH and LQKENI. The CDR3 protein is CASSEQGGPGNTIYF. In nucleotides, the CDR3 is TGTGCCAGCTCAGAACAGGGAGGCCCTGGAAACACCATATATTTT.